This is a list of T cell receptor beta chains from one sample in a study of OX40 agonist ivuxolimab in advanced cancers. The protocol was immunoSEQ multiplex PCR, while the TCRdb copy is restricted to in-frame clones and leaves out a portion. This table holds around 15,000 clones, roughly 91% found once. The sequenced sample was CD4+ or CD8+ T cells sorted from blood, obtained in a trial of the OX40 agonist ivuxolimab. All receptors come from an adult with an advanced solid tumor such as melanoma, head and neck, liver or kidney cancer. CDR3s include the opening cysteine and the closing phenylalanine or tryptophan. D genes are given only for firm matches. Clone size is given for some rows only: seen once, a few or many times, or a class if the clone is expanded.

d_call clone_size j_call v_call cdr3_nt cdr3_aa
- - TRBJ2-5 TRBV29-1 TGCAGCGTAGACAGGAAGATCCAAGAGACCCAGTACTTC CSVDRKIQETQYF
TRBD2 - TRBJ2-1 TRBV2 TGTGCCAGCGGTGTTGCAGCGGGGTTACGCAATGAGCAGTTCTTC CASGVAAGLRNEQFF
TRBD1 medium-sized TRBJ1-1 TRBV2 TGTGCCAGCGCGTCCGAGACAGGGGGCACTGAAGCTTTCTTT CASASETGGTEAFF
- once TRBJ2-2 TRBV6-5 TGTGCCACCTCGGTAGCCGGGGAGCTGTTTTTT CATSVAGELFF
TRBD2 - TRBJ2-3 TRBV9 TGTGCCAGCAGCCTCGGACTAGTTGGCACAGATACGCAGTATTTT CASSLGLVGTDTQYF
- once TRBJ1-6 TRBV6-4 TGTGCCACCCGGGACGACCCGAACCATTCACCCCTCCACTTT CATRDDPNHSPLHF
- - TRBJ1-5 TRBV5-8 TGTGCCAGCAGCTTGGACGGGGGGGACCCCCAGCATTTT CASSLDGGDPQHF
- - TRBJ1-2 TRBV6-5 TGTGCCAGCAGTCCTGGACAGACTAGTGATGGCTACACCTTC CASSPGQTSDGYTF
- once TRBJ1-2 TRBV9 TGTGCCAGCAGCGTAGATGGACGGCAGCCGCAGGGCTATGGCTACACCTTC CASSVDGRQPQGYGYTF
TRBD2 - TRBJ2-1 TRBV7-9 TGTGCCAGCAGCTCCGGGACTAGCGACTACAATGAGCAGTTCTTC CASSSGTSDYNEQFF
TRBD1 - TRBJ1-2 TRBV29-1 TGCAGCGTTGAAAGGGACAGGAGGAACTATGGCTACACCTTC CSVERDRRNYGYTF
- once TRBJ1-2 TRBV25-1 TGTGCCAGCAGTGAAGGAGGGGGCTATGGCTACACCTTC CASSEGGGYGYTF
- - TRBJ1-2 TRBV27 TGTGCCAGCAGTTTTGGTTCCTCTCGGGGCTACACCTTC CASSFGSSRGYTF
- - TRBJ1-2 TRBV9 TGTGCCAGCAGCCACTATACCTTCGACGGCTACACCTTC CASSHYTFDGYTF
- - TRBJ1-4 TRBV5-1 TGCGCCAGCAGCTTGGGTCAGGATAATGAAAAACTGTTTTTT CASSLGQDNEKLFF
TRBD2 - TRBJ2-1 TRBV6-1 TGTGCCAGCAGTGAAGCGCCGGCTAGCGGTCAGTTCTTC CASSEAPASGQFF
TRBD2 - TRBJ2-7 TRBV15 TGTGCCACCAGCAGCGAGCGGGACTCCTACGAGCAGTACTTC CATSSERDSYEQYF
- - TRBJ2-1 TRBV7-9 TGTGCCAGCAGCCCTACGGTGCTTTGGGGGAACAATGAGCAGTTCTTC CASSPTVLWGNNEQFF
TRBD1 - TRBJ2-7 TRBV15 TGTGCCACCAGCAGCACCCAGGGGGCGGCCTACGAGCAGTACTTC CATSSTQGAAYEQYF
TRBD2 - TRBJ2-1 TRBV13 TGTGCCAGCAGCCCTAATTTTTTCGCGGGAGGGAACAATGAGCAGTTCTTC CASSPNFFAGGNNEQFF
TRBD1 - TRBJ1-2 TRBV6-6 TGTGCCAGCAGGGGGGACAGGGGAAGTAATGGCTACACCTTC CASRGDRGSNGYTF
TRBD1 - TRBJ2-5 TRBV6-4 TGTGCCAGCAGTCCGGGACAGGGTCACGGAGAGACCCAGTACTTC CASSPGQGHGETQYF
- - TRBJ2-1 TRBV19 TGTGCCAGTAGTGCAGGGACCACTCCGAGCTCCTACAATGAGCAGTTCTTC CASSAGTTPSSYNEQFF
- - TRBJ2-3 TRBV7-9 TGTGCCAGCAGCTCAAGCGGGAGCACAGATACGCAGTATTTT CASSSSGSTDTQYF
- - TRBJ2-3 TRBV6-5 TGTGCCAGCAGTTTATTCCGGTCCCTCACAGATACGCAGTATTTT CASSLFRSLTDTQYF
- - TRBJ2-7 TRBV4-3 TGCGCCAGCAGCCAAGACAGGGCGGGGGAGCAGTACTTC CASSQDRAGEQYF
- - TRBJ2-1 TRBV27 TGTGCCAGCAGTTTATTGAGGGCAGACAATGAGCAGTTCTTC CASSLLRADNEQFF
- - TRBJ1-2 TRBV6-5 TGTGCCAGCAGTTACGGACAGAACTATGGCTACACCTTC CASSYGQNYGYTF
TRBD2 - TRBJ2-1 TRBV5-1 TGCGCCAGCAGTTTCCCTTTAGCGGGAGGGCTTTACCCGAACTACAATGAGCAGTTCTTC CASSFPLAGGLYPNYNEQFF
- - TRBJ2-3 TRBV27 TGTGCCAGCAGTCCTGGCCGAACAGATACGCAGTATTTT CASSPGRTDTQYF
- once TRBJ2-3 TRBV6-5 TGTGCCAGCAGTTCCTCCGGGACCCGCGGGGATACGCAGTATTTT CASSSSGTRGDTQYF
- - TRBJ2-1 TRBV4-1 TGCGCCAGCAGCCAAGATCAAGGGAGCGATGAGCAGTTCTTC CASSQDQGSDEQFF
- - TRBJ2-2 TRBV7-8 TGTGCCAGCAGCTTAGCGTTGGGCGGAGGGGAGCTGTTTTTT CASSLALGGGELFF